This is a list of T cell receptor beta chains from one sample in a study of cytomegalovirus exposure and HLA in healthy donors. The assay was immunoSEQ multiplex PCR, and TCRdb's table has in-frame clones only and misses some. This sample carries 140,000 or so clones, roughly 90% of them seen once, and the ten largest clones take 4.5%. Sample: PBMCs. Receptors originate from a young man in good health and CMV-seropositive. CDR3s include the opening cysteine and the closing phenylalanine or tryptophan. Fields, in order: V gene, clone size, D gene, J gene, CDR3 protein. The D gene is left open where the match is weak. A clone size is listed for some rows: how often the clone was seen (once, few, many), or a class if it is expanded.

V: TRBV6-1
size: NA
D: TRBD1
J: TRBJ1-5
CDR3: CASIIDRDSNQPQHF

V: TRBV19
size: NA
D: NA
J: TRBJ2-1
CDR3: CASSTGTPNEQFF

V: TRBV5-1
size: NA
D: NA
J: TRBJ2-7
CDR3: CASSGRTGSYEQYF

V: TRBV19
size: NA
D: TRBD1
J: TRBJ1-1
CDR3: CASKETGENTEAFF

V: TRBV5-6
size: once
D: NA
J: TRBJ2-7
CDR3: CASSLDGDRDEQYF

V: TRBV21-1
size: NA
D: NA
J: TRBJ1-3
CDR3: CATPRRGYSGNTIYF

V: TRBV9
size: NA
D: TRBD2
J: TRBJ2-3
CDR3: CASSVFSGSTDTQYF

V: TRBV5-1
size: NA
D: TRBD2
J: TRBJ2-5
CDR3: CASTLFLAGGEETQYF

V: TRBV5-6
size: NA
D: NA
J: TRBJ1-2
CDR3: CASSLRGGDGYTF

V: TRBV5-1
size: once
D: NA
J: TRBJ1-1
CDR3: CASSFGGGTEAFF

V: TRBV11-3
size: NA
D: TRBD2
J: TRBJ2-1
CDR3: CASRSGGDNEQFF

V: TRBV18
size: NA
D: NA
J: TRBJ1-4
CDR3: CASSPQVPKESEKLFF